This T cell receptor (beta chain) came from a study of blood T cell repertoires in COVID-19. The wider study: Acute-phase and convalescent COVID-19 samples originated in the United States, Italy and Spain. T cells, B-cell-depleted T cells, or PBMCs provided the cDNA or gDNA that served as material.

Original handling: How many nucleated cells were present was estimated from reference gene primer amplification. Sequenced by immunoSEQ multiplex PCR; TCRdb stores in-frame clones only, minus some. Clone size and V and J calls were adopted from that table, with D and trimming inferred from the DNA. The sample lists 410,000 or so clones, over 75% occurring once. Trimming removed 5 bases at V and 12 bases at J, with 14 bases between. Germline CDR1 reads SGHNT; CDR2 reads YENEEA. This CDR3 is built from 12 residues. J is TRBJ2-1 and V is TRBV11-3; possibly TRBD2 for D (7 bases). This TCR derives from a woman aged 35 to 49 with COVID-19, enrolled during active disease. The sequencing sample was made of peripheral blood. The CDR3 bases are TGTGCCAGCAGCCGGGGGGCGGCAGGGCAGTTCTTC. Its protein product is CASSRGAAGQFF.